This T cell receptor beta chain was sequenced during a study of blood T cell repertoires in COVID-19. Overall study context: Sources were T cells, B-cell-depleted T cells, or PBMCs; the material itself was cDNA or gDNA.

There are 18 residues in the CDR3. Enrollees, roughly 18 to 95 years old, lived in 24 US areas. Clinical history reported by participants formed the basis on which cohorts were assigned. Here immunoSEQ multiplex PCR was the method, and the copy in TCRdb shows in-frame clones only, minus some. The profile shows around 270,000 clones, roughly 85% of them singletons. The sample was PBMCs or T cells enriched from blood (not recorded which). The V gene is TRBV12-2, the J gene TRBJ2-2; TRBD2 reflects the table's D call only, with no check against the DNA. TRBV12-2 is an annotated pseudogene. The TCR comes from a woman in her thirties who had recovered from COVID-19. The CDR3 protein is CASRLAVGGPAWTGELFF. The CDR3 DNA reads as TGTGCAAGTCGCTTAGCGGTGGGAGGGCCAGCGTGGACCGGGGAGCTGTTTTTT.